Sequencing of this T cell receptor (beta chain) was carried out in a study of blood T cell repertoires in COVID-19. About the study: Material from acute and convalescent COVID-19 was sourced from the United States, Italy and Spain.

The CDR3 totals 14 residues. CDR1 is SGHTA and CDR2 is FQGTGA in the germline V gene. The V end was cut by 5 bases, the J end by 0 bases, with 5 bases between. The method was immunoSEQ multiplex PCR; TCRdb's version includes in-frame clones alone and lacks a portion of them. The sample has around 260,000 clones; about 80% are singletons. The sequence came from a woman aged 50 to 60 who had recovered from COVID-19. The gene calls are TRBV7-3 and TRBJ2-6; D remains unclear. Sequencing input: peripheral blood. CDR3 in DNA: TGTGCCAGCAGCCCGAGCTCTGGGGCCAACGTCCTGACTTTC. It encodes CASSPSSGANVLTF.